These 5 T cell receptor beta chains came from one sample sequenced in a study of CD8 T cell repertoires and HIV-1 epitope variants. Some clones are missing from TCRdb's copy, which holds only in-frame ones; the method was immunoSEQ multiplex PCR. There are around 6,100 clones in the sample; 65% to 80% occur only once, and roughly 44% lies in the top ten. These receptors have no known antigen. Input material: cultured CD8+ T cells derived from PBMCs. The receptors come from a male donor with HIV.

This chain joins TRBV5-4 and TRBJ1-6, with D possibly TRBD1 on 5 matching bases. The CDR3 is 15 residues long. CDR1 and CDR2 from the germline V gene are SGHNT and YYREEE (reference sequence). Deletions cut 2 bases from V and 6 bases from J, with 12 bases between. The CDR3 bases are TGTGCCAGCAGCTTTTGGGGGATGCCTAATTCACCCCTCCACTTT. Translating it yields CASSFWGMPNSPLHF.

This clone was detected a few times. V gene TRBV6-1 combines with J gene TRBJ2-7; 8 nucleotides match TRBD1. The germline V gene has CDR1 MNHNS and CDR2 SASEGT. There are 12 residues in the CDR3. Trimming removed 6 bases from V and 3 bases from J; junction bases left unmatched: 1. This CDR3 is CASSGTGYEQYF. In DNA form, the CDR3 reads TGTGCCAGCAGCGGGACAGGCTACGAGCAGTACTTC.

The rearrangement links TRBV19 to TRBJ2-2; a weak D match, TRBD1 (5 bases). Trimming removed 8 bases from V and 6 bases from J, with 10 bases in between. The CDR3 is 12 amino acids. CDR1 and CDR2 (germline): LNHDA, SQIVND (reference sequence). The chain's CDR3 is CASGWGPGELFF. The DNA of the CDR3 is TGTGCCAGTGGGTGGGGCCCCGGGGAGCTGTTTTTT.

The chain couples TRBV11-2 to TRBJ1-1; 9 nucleotides align to TRBD1. From germline, CDR1 is SGHAT and CDR2 FQNNGV. The V segment lost 1 base and the J segment 4 bases; nucleotides outside the gene matches: 13. The CDR3 is made up of 18 amino acids. The CDR3 nucleotides read TGTGCCAGCAGCTTAGTCGTGACAGGGGGGTCTTGGGGCACTGAAGCTTTCTTT. This codes for CASSLVVTGGSWGTEAFF.

V is TRBV4-1 and J is TRBJ2-1; TRBD2 agrees at 8 bases. CDR1 MGHRA and CDR2 YSYEKL come from the germline V gene. Unmatched junction bases numbered 5, after V lost 0 bases and J lost 4 bases. This CDR3 region has 16 residues. As DNA, the CDR3 is TGCGCCAGCAGCCAAGATCAACGGGAGGGTTACAATGAGCAGTTCTTC. It specifies CASSQDQREGYNEQFF.